The rows below give T cell receptor beta chains drawn from one sample of a study of blood T cell repertoires in COVID-19. The data were produced by immunoSEQ multiplex PCR, yet TCRdb's version contains in-frame clones alone and is incomplete. The sample has around 100,000 clones, under 90% seen once; the top ten hold 9.5% to 15%. Material: peripheral blood. These receptors were collected from a human donor in a cohort sampled during active COVID-19. The CDR3 runs from the conserved cysteine through the conserved F or W. Each record gives: CDR3 protein, CDR3 DNA, J gene, clone size, D gene, V gene. The D gene is left open where the match is weak. Size tells how often a clone was seen (once, few, many) or the class of an expanded clone, and some rows leave it out.

CDR3 protein: CASSVAQGAWEQYF
CDR3 DNA: TGCGCCAGCAGCGTAGCTCAGGGGGCGTGGGAGCAGTACTTC
J gene: TRBJ2-7
clone size: NA
D gene: TRBD1
V gene: TRBV4-1

CDR3 protein: CASSPRTVSDTQYF
CDR3 DNA: TGTGCCAGCAGCCCGAGAACCGTCTCGGATACGCAGTATTTT
J gene: TRBJ2-3
clone size: NA
D gene: NA
V gene: TRBV3-1/TRBV3-2

CDR3 protein: CASRWDQGGQPQHF
CDR3 DNA: TGTGCCAGCAGATGGGACCAGGGGGGTCAGCCCCAGCATTTT
J gene: TRBJ1-5
clone size: NA
D gene: TRBD1
V gene: TRBV7-9

CDR3 protein: CASTPPGLAGIEQFF
CDR3 DNA: TGTGCCAGCACCCCCCCGGGACTAGCGGGAATTGAGCAGTTCTTC
J gene: TRBJ2-1
clone size: NA
D gene: TRBD2
V gene: TRBV2

CDR3 protein: CASSPTQGEQYF
CDR3 DNA: TGTGCCAGCTCACCTACACAGGGCGAGCAGTACTTC
J gene: TRBJ2-7
clone size: NA
D gene: NA
V gene: TRBV18

CDR3 protein: CASSGQGTDTQYF
CDR3 DNA: TGTGCCAGCAGTGGACAGGGGACAGATACGCAGTATTTT
J gene: TRBJ2-3
clone size: once
D gene: TRBD1
V gene: TRBV28

CDR3 protein: CASSPGWGRGGQETQYF
CDR3 DNA: TGTGCCAGCAGCCCCGGCTGGGGGCGGGGGGGCCAAGAGACCCAGTACTTC
J gene: TRBJ2-5
clone size: NA
D gene: TRBD2
V gene: TRBV7-2

CDR3 protein: CASTPEGGPYTGELFF
CDR3 DNA: TGTGCCAGTACTCCGGAAGGAGGGCCATACACCGGGGAGCTGTTTTTT
J gene: TRBJ2-2
clone size: NA
D gene: NA
V gene: TRBV19

CDR3 protein: CASSVSAGGLGGETQYF
CDR3 DNA: TGTGCCAGCAGCGTAAGCGCGGGAGGGCTGGGGGGAGAGACCCAGTACTTC
J gene: TRBJ2-5
clone size: NA
D gene: TRBD2
V gene: TRBV9

CDR3 protein: CASSQDKTSEGSETQYF
CDR3 DNA: TGTGCCAGCAGCCAAGATAAGACTAGCGAGGGGTCAGAGACCCAGTACTTC
J gene: TRBJ2-5
clone size: NA
D gene: TRBD2
V gene: TRBV3-1/TRBV3-2

CDR3 protein: CASSQAAGQGGKLFF
CDR3 DNA: TGTGCCAGCAGCCAAGCAGCAGGACAGGGAGGAAAACTGTTTTTT
J gene: TRBJ1-4
clone size: few
D gene: TRBD1
V gene: TRBV4-2

CDR3 protein: CASSLERGIAANWGTQYF
CDR3 DNA: TGTGCCAGCAGCTTAGAGCGGGGGATAGCGGCCAATTGGGGGACCCAGTACTTC
J gene: TRBJ2-5
clone size: NA
D gene: TRBD2
V gene: TRBV7-2

CDR3 protein: CASSLRDRGKGYTF
CDR3 DNA: TGTGCCAGCAGCCTCCGGGACAGGGGTAAGGGCTACACCTTC
J gene: TRBJ1-2
clone size: few
D gene: TRBD1
V gene: TRBV5-4

CDR3 protein: CASSQGTSVYNEQFF
CDR3 DNA: TGTGCCAGCTCACAAGGGACTAGCGTCTACAATGAGCAGTTCTTC
J gene: TRBJ2-1
clone size: NA
D gene: TRBD2
V gene: TRBV18

CDR3 protein: CASSWGGGFREQFF
CDR3 DNA: TGTGCCAGCAGTTGGGGAGGGGGTTTCCGGGAGCAGTTCTTC
J gene: TRBJ2-1
clone size: NA
D gene: NA
V gene: TRBV27

CDR3 protein: CAISQRRQTGEDYGYTF
CDR3 DNA: TGTGCCATCAGTCAACGGAGGCAGACAGGGGAAGACTATGGCTACACCTTC
J gene: TRBJ1-2
clone size: once
D gene: TRBD1
V gene: TRBV10-3

CDR3 protein: CASSYSTSGGHNEQFF
CDR3 DNA: TGTGCCAGCAGTTACTCGACTAGCGGGGGCCATAATGAGCAGTTCTTC
J gene: TRBJ2-1
clone size: once
D gene: TRBD2
V gene: TRBV6-5

CDR3 protein: CASSLAWQGADTQYF
CDR3 DNA: TGTGCCAGCAGCTTAGCGTGGCAGGGGGCGGATACGCAGTATTTT
J gene: TRBJ2-3
clone size: NA
D gene: TRBD1
V gene: TRBV7-8

CDR3 protein: CAWRLTGTGTFGYTF
CDR3 DNA: TGTGCCTGGAGATTAACCGGGACAGGGACCTTTGGCTACACCTTC
J gene: TRBJ1-2
clone size: NA
D gene: TRBD1
V gene: TRBV30

CDR3 protein: CASSEATDRELFF
CDR3 DNA: TGTGCCAGCAGTGAAGCGACGGACAGGGAGCTGTTTTTT
J gene: TRBJ2-2
clone size: NA
D gene: NA
V gene: TRBV6-1

CDR3 protein: CAASELGYEQYF
CDR3 DNA: TGTGCCGCAAGCGAGTTGGGCTACGAGCAGTACTTC
J gene: TRBJ2-7
clone size: NA
D gene: NA
V gene: TRBV10-3

CDR3 protein: CASSLQTGGTDTQYF
CDR3 DNA: TGCGCCAGCAGCTTACAGACAGGGGGCACAGATACGCAGTATTTT
J gene: TRBJ2-3
clone size: NA
D gene: TRBD1
V gene: TRBV5-1